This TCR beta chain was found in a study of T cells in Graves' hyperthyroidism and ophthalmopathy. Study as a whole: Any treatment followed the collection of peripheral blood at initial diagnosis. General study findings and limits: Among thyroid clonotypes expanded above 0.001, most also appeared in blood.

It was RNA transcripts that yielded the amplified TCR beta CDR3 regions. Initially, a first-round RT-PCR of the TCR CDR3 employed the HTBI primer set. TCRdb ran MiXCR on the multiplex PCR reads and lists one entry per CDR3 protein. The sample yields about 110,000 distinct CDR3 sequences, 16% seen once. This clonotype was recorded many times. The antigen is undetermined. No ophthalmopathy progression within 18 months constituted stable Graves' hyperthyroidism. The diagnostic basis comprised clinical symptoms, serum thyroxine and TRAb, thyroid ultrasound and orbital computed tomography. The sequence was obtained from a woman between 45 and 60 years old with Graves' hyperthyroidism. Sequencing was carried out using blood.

CDR3 coding DNA: TGTGCCAGCAGTTCCCTCCTCCCCTGGACCAATGAGCAGTTCTTC. Protein product: CASSSLLPWTNEQFF. The J gene is TRBJ2-1, the V gene TRBV28; unclear D gene. V was pared by 4 bases and J by 6 bases, with 16 bases between. Germline CDR1 MDHEN, CDR2 SYDVKM. The CDR3 runs to 15 residues.